The text below deals with one T cell receptor beta chain. Antigen specificity is unknown. This sample was taken from a study of T-cell memory formation after mild COVID-19. TCRdb itself ran the 5' RACE reads through MiXCR, one entry per CDR3 protein. The sample lists 30,000 to 35,000 distinct CDR3 sequences, roughly 21% occurring once. Study results and caveats: Clones that contracted clustered mainly in CM and EM if CD4+ and in EMRA if CD8+.

Germline values: CDR1 MNHEY, CDR2 SVGAGI. The length of the CDR3 is 14 residues. The V end lost 5 bases, the J end lost 4 bases, and 14 bases lay between the germline ends. The rearrangement joins TRBV6-5 to TRBJ2-5, with D tentatively TRBD1 or TRBD2 (5 bases each). The TCR comes from an adult who had mild COVID-19 (a few samples of this study predate the infection). Cell type and time point are not known. Sequencing was performed on PBMCs or a T cell subset sorted from them (not recorded which). CDR3 DNA sequence: TGTGCCAGCAGTAGAGAACGGGGCCCAGAGACCCAGTACTTC. This sequence encodes CASSRERGPETQYF.